This T cell receptor (beta chain) was recovered during a study of T cells in Graves' hyperthyroidism and ophthalmopathy. Turning to the study itself: At the time of initial diagnosis and before any treatment, peripheral blood was collected.

Points from the study as a whole: Researchers found most expanded thyroid clonotypes above 0.001 in blood as well. A 13 V-J signature model discriminated ophthalmopathy versus stable hyperthyroidism.

RNA transcripts served as the template for amplifying TCR beta CDR3 regions. TCR CDR3 underwent first-round RT-PCR with the HTBI primer set. TCRdb analysed the multiplex PCR reads with MiXCR anew, one entry per CDR3 protein. The sample has some 690,000 distinct CDR3 sequences; 15% to 20% are singletons. The CDR3 sequence is 13 residues long. The V gene lost 6 bases and the J gene lost 2 bases, with 11 bases spanning the gap. Clinical symptoms, serum thyroxine and TRAb, thyroid ultrasound and orbital computed tomography were used for the diagnoses. Concerning this clonotype: What it binds is unknown.

The clonotype was recovered from a man between 45 and 60 years old with Graves' hyperthyroidism. Sequences were obtained from blood. J is TRBJ2-7 and V is TRBV12-3 or TRBV12-4; the D gene is possibly TRBD1 (6 bases). CDR3 DNA: TGTGCCAGCAGCCGGACAGAGGCCTACGAGCAGTACTTC. As protein: CASSRTEAYEQYF.